This T cell receptor (beta chain) was recovered during a study of early T cells in non-severe SARS-CoV-2 infection. In the study overall: Sequencing targeted bulk RNA from unsorted whole blood, leaving chains unpaired.

Individually, cDNA molecules had unique molecular identifiers attached to them. TCRdb processed the 5' RACE reads anew with MiXCR; each CDR3 protein has one entry. The repertoire holds tens of thousands of distinct CDR3 sequences, with 10% to 15% as singletons. This clonotype was seen repeatedly, ten times or more. Its antigen is as yet unknown. V shed 3 bases and J 6 bases; nucleotides not matched to a gene: 13. The CDR3 loop spans 17 amino acids. Germline lookup yields CDR1 SGHRS and CDR2 YFSETQ. Study results and caveats: CD4 and private specificities were missed by VDJdb matching, which favored anti-spike CD8 responses.

The rearrangement links TRBV5-1 to TRBJ2-7; 12 positions agree with TRBD2. Sample: whole blood, taken at baseline. The origin of this receptor is an adult who was a healthcare worker with PCR-confirmed SARS-CoV-2 infection or an uninfected control (not recorded which). DNA for the CDR3: TGCGCCAGCAGCTCCCAGGCGGGGACTAGCGGGTCAGGCGAGCAGTACTTC. This translates into CASSSQAGTSGSGEQYF.